This T cell receptor beta chain was obtained from a study of CD8+ T cells in alopecia areata. Isolated RNA was reverse transcribed into cDNA used as the sequencing template. Here immunoSEQ multiplex PCR was the method, and the copy in TCRdb shows in-frame clones only, minus some. The data hold fewer than 250,000 clones, with 50% to 60% observed a single time. There are 15 residues in the CDR3. V lost 4 bases, J lost 7 bases, and 6 bases stayed unmatched. The V gene's germline CDR1 is SGHTA and CDR2 FQGNSA. Indicated treatment: oral pan-JAK inhibitor, 5-10 mg twice daily. This clonotype originated in a human donor with alopecia areata. The specimen comprised CD4+ T cells sorted from blood, sampled at week 4, from a patient treated with tofacitinib. The V call is TRBV7-2, the J call TRBJ1-4; 10 nucleotides match TRBD1. The chain's CDR3 is CASSSAGTGAEKLFF. The CDR3 nucleotides are TGTGCCAGCAGCTCCGCCGGGACAGGGGCTGAAAAACTGTTTTTT.